Listed below are T cell receptor beta chains from one sample, sequenced in a study of T-cell reconstitution after alpha-beta-depleted transplantation in children. TCRdb re-derived calls from the PCR reads in MiXCR, one entry per CDR3 protein. The table lists around 450,000 distinct CDR3 sequences, 43% of them singletons. The sequences come from PBMCs, collected before TCRalphabeta/CD19-depleted stem cell transplant. The receptors originated from a girl aged 2-9 years with aplastic anemia, due to receive a stem cell transplant. The CDR3 runs from the conserved cysteine through the conserved F or W. Each record gives: D gene, V gene, clone size, J gene, CDR3 DNA, CDR3 protein. D genes are given only for firm matches. Clone size appears in some rows only: once, few, many, or a class for an expanded clone.

NA	TRBV5-1	NA	TRBJ2-5	TGCGCCAGCTGTCGTCAGGGTGTAGGGGAGACCCAGTACTTC	CASCRQGVGETQYF
TRBD2	TRBV15	NA	TRBJ2-1	TGTGCCACCAGCAGAGAACTAGCGGGGACTATGGGGCAGTTCTTC	CATSRELAGTMGQFF
NA	TRBV20-1	NA	TRBJ2-1	TGCAGTGCTAGAGATCGCCCTAGTCGGGCGCAAGGGGAGCAGTTCTTC	CSARDRPSRAQGEQFF
TRBD2	TRBV20-1	many	TRBJ2-3	TGCAGTGTTCTAGGTGGGGCTAGCGGGAGCCAAGATACGCAGTATTTT	CSVLGGASGSQDTQYF
NA	TRBV27	NA	TRBJ2-3	TGTGCCAGCAGTCATAACTCGGCCGGCAGCACAGATACGCAGTATTTT	CASSHNSAGSTDTQYF
NA	TRBV18	once	TRBJ1-5	TGTGCCAGCTCAGCTGGCGCAGGGTTAGGTCAGCCCCAGCATTTT	CASSAGAGLGQPQHF
TRBD1	TRBV10-3	NA	TRBJ2-2	TGTGCCACTTCGGACAGGGGGGGGGAGCTGTTTTTT	CATSDRGGELFF
NA	TRBV20-1	once	TRBJ2-7	TGCAGTGCTAGAGGGGTCGGGACTTCGAGCTCCTACGAGCAGTACTTC	CSARGVGTSSSYEQYF
NA	TRBV20-1	NA	TRBJ2-2	TGCAGTGTGGAGGAGGGCACCGGGGAGCTGTTTTTT	CSVEEGTGELFF
TRBD2	TRBV6-1	once	TRBJ2-7	TGTGCCAGCAATCAGAGAGGGGAGGGCGAGCAGTACTTC	CASNQRGEGEQYF
NA	TRBV27	many	TRBJ1-2	TGTGCCAGCAGTTTACAGGGTTACTATGGCTACACCTTC	CASSLQGYYGYTF